The clone carrying this T cell receptor (beta chain) was recorded at least ten times. Antigen: not known. This record comes from a study of cytomegalovirus exposure and HLA in healthy donors. Whole-study findings and limits: Immune exposure information comprised only CMV serostatus.

The PCR contained 60 Vbeta and 13 Jbeta primers. Methods used by the authors: Unique TCR beta chains totaled 80 million to 100 million in a later count, with some 10 million of them shared. Using immunoSEQ multiplex PCR, the repertoire was profiled, and TCRdb retains in-frame clones only, with some absent. The DNA gave D and trimming, while V, J and clone size come from that table. The sample shows roughly 100,000 clones, 65% to 75% of them seen only once. This CDR3 region has 14 residues. Germline-derived CDR1 and CDR2 are SEHNR and FQNEAQ (reference sequence). V was shortened by 6 bases and J by 5 bases, with 16 bases between the two germline ends.

V and J are TRBV7-9 and TRBJ1-1; a possible D gene is TRBD1 (5 bases). The clonotype originates from a female donor in good health and CMV-seronegative. Input material: PBMCs. The CDR3 DNA sequence: TGTGCCAGCAGGGGATTGCAGGGTCGGACTGAAGCTTTCTTT. Amino acid sequence: CASRGLQGRTEAFF.